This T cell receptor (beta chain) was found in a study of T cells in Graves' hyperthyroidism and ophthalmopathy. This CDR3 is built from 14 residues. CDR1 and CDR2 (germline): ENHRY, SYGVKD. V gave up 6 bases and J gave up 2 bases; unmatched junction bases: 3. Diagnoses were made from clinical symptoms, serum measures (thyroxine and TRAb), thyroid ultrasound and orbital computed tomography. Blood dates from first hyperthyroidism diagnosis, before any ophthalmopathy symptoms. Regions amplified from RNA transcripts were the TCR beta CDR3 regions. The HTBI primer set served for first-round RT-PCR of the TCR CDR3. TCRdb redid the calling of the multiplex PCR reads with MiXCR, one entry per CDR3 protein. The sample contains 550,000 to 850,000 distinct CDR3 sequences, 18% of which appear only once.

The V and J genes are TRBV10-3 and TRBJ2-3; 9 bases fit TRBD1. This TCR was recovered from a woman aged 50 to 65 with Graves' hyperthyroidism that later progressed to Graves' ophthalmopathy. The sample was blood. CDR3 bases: TGTGCCATCAGCCGACAGGGGGACACAGATACGCAGTATTTT. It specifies CAISRQGDTDTQYF.